Sequencing of this T cell receptor (beta chain) was carried out in a study of blood T cell repertoires in COVID-19 (dated by TCRdb to 2018 to 2021). Regarding the research as a whole: Samples from collaborators originated in the United States, Italy and Spain and spanned both the acute and convalescent phases of COVID-19. The prospective study material was composed of cDNA or gDNA derived from T cells, B-cell-depleted T cells, or PBMCs. The dataset comprised deeply sampled blood TCRbeta repertoires from subjects exposed to, actively infected with, or recovered from COVID-19. The repertoires were made available in a free public database intended to serve as a resource for research on the immune response to SARS-CoV-2. The samples were drawn from the first 160 participants of the ongoing ImmuneRACE study and from 1,254 subjects provided by 6 global collaborators. Sample metadata almost always included a de-identified subject ID, COVID-19 status, age in years and sex. Where available, HLA class I and class II types were taken from metadata supplied by the sample provider and were not determined by assay-based typing.

At the junction V is shortened by 4 bases and J by 6 bases, with 7 bases in between. The germline V gene supplies CDR1 SGHDT and CDR2 YYEEEE. The CDR3 runs 12 amino acids, cysteine and phenylalanine included. Just CDR3 DNA is preserved here, 36 bases in frame from base 1. The immunoSEQ Assay, a bias-controlled multiplex PCR, was used to amplify TCRbeta CDR3 regions from genomic DNA. Per the source publication's procedure: The number of nucleated cells in each sample was estimated from the amplification of reference gene primers within the assay. To quantify the absolute abundance of each unique TCRbeta CDR3 rearrangement, sequence reads were collapsed and filtered. For each sample, productive Simpson clonality was calculated by taking the square root of Simpson's diversity index across productive rearrangements. TCRdb re-hosts the immuneACCESS table, in-frame sequences only. Its copies lack some clones; in the studies checked, an unresolved V gene accounts for under half of them, and the cause for the rest is not known. V, J and clone size reflect that table, while D and trimming were determined from the DNA. This sample lists under 250,000 clones; about 82% were detected once. The ten largest account for 4.5% to 6% of the sample.

In this sample, this clone turned up once. The target of this receptor is not known. The sample holds no much larger clone one base away, and base qualities are not on file. The investigation overall reported the following: How much clinical and demographic metadata was included differed by source and by participant, and the metadata was provided uncurated.

In Seattle, one collaborating source enrolled patients while the infection was active and tracked those patients longitudinally over the course of disease. Whole blood was collected in K2EDTA tubes by collaborating institutions according to the institutions' own protocols. For TCRbeta analysis, collaborators shipped samples in one of three forms: frozen whole blood, isolated PBMCs, or DNA extracted from either of those sample types. The TCR was taken from a man aged 50 to 59 with COVID-19, enrolled during active disease. The chain links TRBV5-6 with TRBJ2-2; too little of a D gene remains to name it. Sequencing was carried out using peripheral blood. The CDR3 in this case is CASSAGPGELFF. Here is the DNA: TGTGCCAGCAGCGCCGGTCCCGGGGAGCTGTTTTTT.